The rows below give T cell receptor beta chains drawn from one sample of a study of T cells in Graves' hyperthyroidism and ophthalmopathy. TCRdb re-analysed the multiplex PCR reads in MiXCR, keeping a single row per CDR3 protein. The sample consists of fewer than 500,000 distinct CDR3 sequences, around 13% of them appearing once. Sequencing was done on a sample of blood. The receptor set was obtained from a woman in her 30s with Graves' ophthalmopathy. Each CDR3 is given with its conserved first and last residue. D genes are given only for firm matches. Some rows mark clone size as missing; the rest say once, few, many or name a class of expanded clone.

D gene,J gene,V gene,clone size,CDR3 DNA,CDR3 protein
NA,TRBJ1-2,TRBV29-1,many,TGCAGCGTTGAAGACTATCGGGACACTTCTCTGTATGGCTACACCTTC,CSVEDYRDTSLYGYTF
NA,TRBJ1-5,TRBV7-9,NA,TGTGCCAGCAGCTTAACTACAGGAGGAGGCAATCAGCCCCAGCATTTT,CASSLTTGGGNQPQHF
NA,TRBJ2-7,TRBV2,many,TGTGCCAGCAGTACCGCCGGGATAGCCTACGAGCAGTACTTC,CASSTAGIAYEQYF
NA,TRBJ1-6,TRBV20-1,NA,TGCAGTGCTAGAGATCTCCTGAGCTCCTATAATTCACCCCTCCACTTT,CSARDLLSSYNSPLHF
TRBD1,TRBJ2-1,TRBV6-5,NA,TGTGCCAGCAGTTACGCAGGGGGTTTCTACAATGAGCAGTTCTTC,CASSYAGGFYNEQFF
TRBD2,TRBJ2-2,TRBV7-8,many,TGTGCCAGCAGCTTTAGCGGGGGGGCTTACACCGGGGAGCTGTTTTTT,CASSFSGGAYTGELFF
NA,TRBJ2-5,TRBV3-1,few,TGTGCCAGCAGCCAAGATTCTCTAGGGACCCAGTACTTC,CASSQDSLGTQYF
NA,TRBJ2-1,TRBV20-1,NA,TGCGGTGCTCGCTCCGACAGGAGCTCCTACAATGAGCAGTTCTTC,CGARSDRSSYNEQFF
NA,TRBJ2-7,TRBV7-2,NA,TGTGCCAGCAAGACACACCAATCCTACGAGCAGTACTTC,CASKTHQSYEQYF
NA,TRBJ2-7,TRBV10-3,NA,TGTGCCCTCGGGACGGAAGCCTACGAGCAGTACTTC,CALGTEAYEQYF
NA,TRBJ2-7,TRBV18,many,TGTGCCAGCTCACCACCGACGGTAGGGTCCTACGAGCAGTACTTC,CASSPPTVGSYEQYF
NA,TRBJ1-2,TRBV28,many,TGTGCCAGTAGGGCCGTGGCAAACTATGGCTACACCTTC,CASRAVANYGYTF
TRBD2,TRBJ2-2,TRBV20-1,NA,TGCAGTGCTTCAATAGCGGGGGGCCGGCACACCGGGGAGCTGTTTTTT,CSASIAGGRHTGELFF
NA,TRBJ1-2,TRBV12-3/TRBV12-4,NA,TGTGCCAGCAGACCGGACACAGACTATGGCTACACCTTC,CASRPDTDYGYTF
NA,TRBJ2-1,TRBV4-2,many,TGTGCCAGCAGCCAAGTCGGGGTTCTCAATGAGCAGTTCTTC,CASSQVGVLNEQFF
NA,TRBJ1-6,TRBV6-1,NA,TGTGCCAGCAGTGAAGTGTCCCGCGGCTGGCCGGGTTCACCCCTCCACTTT,CASSEVSRGWPGSPLHF
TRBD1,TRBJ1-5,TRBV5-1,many,TGCGCCAGCAGCAACGGGACAGGGGGTCAGCCCCAGCATTTT,CASSNGTGGQPQHF
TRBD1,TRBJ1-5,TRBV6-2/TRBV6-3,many,TGTGCCAGCAGTTACCTCCAGGGGGGACAGCCCCAGCATTTT,CASSYLQGGQPQHF
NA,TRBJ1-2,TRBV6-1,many,TGTGCCAGCACTCAACTGGGACTGCATGGCTACACCTTC,CASTQLGLHGYTF
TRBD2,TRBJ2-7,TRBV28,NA,TGTGCCAGCAGTACCTCCGGGACTAGCGGCTACGAGCAGTACTTC,CASSTSGTSGYEQYF
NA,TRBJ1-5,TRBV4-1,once,TGCGCCAGCAGCCAAGAAGATGGGGGCGGTAGTCAGCCCCAGCATTTT,CASSQEDGGGSQPQHF
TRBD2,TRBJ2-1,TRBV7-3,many,TGTGCCAGCAGCCCATCGCGGGGGAGCGGGAATGAGCAGTTCTTC,CASSPSRGSGNEQFF
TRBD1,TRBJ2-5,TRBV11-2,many,TGTGCCAGCAGCCGCGGACAGGGATTGAAAGAGACCCAGTACTTC,CASSRGQGLKETQYF
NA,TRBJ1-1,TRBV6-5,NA,TGTGCCAGCAGTTACTCGGGGTCGGGGGACACTGAAGCTTTCTTT,CASSYSGSGDTEAFF
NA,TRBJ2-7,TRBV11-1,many,TGTGCCAGCAGCTTAGTGCGAGCGACGAACTACGAGCAGTACTTC,CASSLVRATNYEQYF
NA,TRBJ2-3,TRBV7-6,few,TGTGCCAGCAGCCTGGGGGACTTCGCTAGCACAGATACGCAGTATTTT,CASSLGDFASTDTQYF
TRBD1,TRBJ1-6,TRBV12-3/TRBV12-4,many,TGTGCCAGCAGAAGGGACAGTAACCCGATTGGTTCACCCCTCCACTTT,CASRRDSNPIGSPLHF
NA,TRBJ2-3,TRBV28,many,TGTGCCAGCAGTAACCCAATCCCCGATACGCAGTATTTT,CASSNPIPDTQYF
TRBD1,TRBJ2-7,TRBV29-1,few,TGCAGCGTCGGGAGGACAGGGGTGTTCGAGCAGTACTTC,CSVGRTGVFEQYF
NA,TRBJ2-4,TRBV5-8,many,TGTGCCAGCAGTCGTCGGTTGACCAAAAACATTCAGTACTTC,CASSRRLTKNIQYF
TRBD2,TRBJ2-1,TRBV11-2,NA,TGTGCCAGCAGCTCTAGCGGGGGGACCCCCAGCGGTGAGCAGTTCTTC,CASSSSGGTPSGEQFF
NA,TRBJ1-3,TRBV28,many,TGTGCCAGCAGTTCATGGGCGACAGGTGGAAACACCATATATTTT,CASSSWATGGNTIYF
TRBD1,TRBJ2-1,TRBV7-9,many,TGTGCCAGCTGGGACAGGGGGCCCAATGAGCAGTTCTTC,CASWDRGPNEQFF
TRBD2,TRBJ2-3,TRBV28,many,TGTGCCAGCCGGAAGGGGACTAGCGGGGGGTGGGCTGAAACAGATACGCAGTATTTT,CASRKGTSGGWAETDTQYF
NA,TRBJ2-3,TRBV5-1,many,TGCGCCAGCAGCTTGCTGGGTTCCGGCCTCACAGATACGCAGTATTTT,CASSLLGSGLTDTQYF
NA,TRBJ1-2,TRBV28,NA,TGTGCCAGCAGTTTTCCCCCCGGGAGCTATGGCTACACCTTC,CASSFPPGSYGYTF
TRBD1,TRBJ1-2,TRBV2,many,TGTGCCAGCAGTGTGGATGGACAGGGTGAATCCTATGGCTACACCTTC,CASSVDGQGESYGYTF
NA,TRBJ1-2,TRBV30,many,TGTGCCTGGAGGCCGACAGCTCCCTATGGCTACACCTTC,CAWRPTAPYGYTF
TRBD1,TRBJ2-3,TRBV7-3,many,TGTGCCAGCGGACAGGTGACAGATACGCAGTATTTT,CASGQVTDTQYF
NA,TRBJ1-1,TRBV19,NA,TGTGCCAGTAGTGGGTTCATGAACACTGAAGCTTTCTTT,CASSGFMNTEAFF
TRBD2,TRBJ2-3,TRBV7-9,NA,TGTGCCAGCAGACCCGGACTAGCGGGGGCGAAAGATACGCAGTATTTT,CASRPGLAGAKDTQYF
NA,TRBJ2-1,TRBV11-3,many,TGTGCCAGCAGCGCCGCAGCCAAACTTACATACAATGAGCAGTTCTTC,CASSAAAKLTYNEQFF
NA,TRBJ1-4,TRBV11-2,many,TGTGCCAGCAGCTTAGTGTTTTGGAGTGATAATGAAAAACTGTTTTTT,CASSLVFWSDNEKLFF
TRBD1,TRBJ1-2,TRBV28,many,TGTGCCAGCACCCGGACAGGGAGGACGAATGGCTACACCTTC,CASTRTGRTNGYTF
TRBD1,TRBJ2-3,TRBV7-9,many,TGTGCCAGCAGCTTACCCTGGGGACAGGGGGCGGGGACAGATACGCAGTATTTT,CASSLPWGQGAGTDTQYF